The 7 T cell receptor beta chains below were found in one sample sequenced in a study of shared clonotypes between healthy human individuals. CD45RO-negative cells were positively selected for CCR7, leaving out terminally differentiated effector memory CD45RA+ cells. Sequenced by immunoSEQ multiplex PCR; TCRdb stores in-frame clones only, minus some. Here the sample spans about 1,800,000 clones, about 95% being singletons. The source material was naive CD8+ T cells sorted from blood. The source of these receptors is a man younger than 30 in good health.

This chain connects TRBV18 to TRBJ1-4, with unresolved D. Trimming shortened V by 9 bases and J by 5 bases, and 13 bases separated the two germline ends. CDR3 length equals 13 residues. Per germline, CDR1 KGHSH and CDR2 LQKENI. As DNA, the CDR3 is TGTGCCAGGCAAGGGTTTGGGAATGAAAAACTGTTTTTT. It is translated as CARQGFGNEKLFF.

The V and J genes are TRBV13 and TRBJ2-1; D unclear. This CDR3 is built from 13 residues. The germline V gene encodes CDR1 PRHDT and CDR2 FYEKMQ (reference sequence). Trimming removed 0 bases at V and 9 bases at J, with 9 bases between. The CDR3 bases are TGTGCCAGCAGCTTAGGCCATCCCCGTGAGCAGTTCTTC. Residues: CASSLGHPREQFF.

The rearrangement uses TRBV2 and TRBJ2-1, with 8 bases matching TRBD2. This CDR3 region has 14 residues. In germline, CDR1 is SNHLY, CDR2 FYNNEI. With 8 bases clipped from V and 2 bases from J, the junction kept 5 bases outside the gene matches. The CDR3 coding sequence is TGTGCCAGCGAAACTAGCGGCGCCTACAATGAGCAGTTCTTC. As protein: CASETSGAYNEQFF.

This clone has a single count. CDR3 protein: CASSPGLAGGKYNEQFF. CDR3 DNA sequence: TGTGCCAGCAGCCCCGGTTTAGCGGGAGGGAAATACAATGAGCAGTTCTTC. The genes are TRBV13 and TRBJ2-1; 11 positions match TRBD2. Germline V gene sequence: CDR1 PRHDT, CDR2 FYEKMQ (reference sequence). Trimming took 5 bases from V and 4 from J; bases not matched to a gene: 10. The CDR3 is 17 residues long.

This chain joins TRBV6-5 and TRBJ2-3; possibly TRBD1 for D (5 bases). V was trimmed by 6 bases and J by 2 bases, leaving 12 bases between them. This CDR3 has 14 residues. Germline lookup yields CDR1 MNHEY and CDR2 SVGAGI. CDR3 bases: TGTGCCAGCAGAAAAGACAGAACCACAGATACGCAGTATTTT. It specifies CASRKDRTTDTQYF.

The chain has TRBV27 and TRBJ2-3; D uncertain. This CDR3 spans 11 amino acids. Germline loops: CDR1 MNHEY, CDR2 SMNVEV (reference sequence). V was cut by 4 bases and J by 6 bases, with 5 bases left in between. CDR3 protein: CASSSYDTQYF. In DNA, the CDR3 is TGTGCCAGCAGTTCCTATGATACGCAGTATTTT.

The chain links TRBV5-6 to TRBJ2-6; D gene unclear. The CDR3 is 18 amino acids. Trimming removed 0 bases from V and 0 bases from J, with 13 bases in between. Germline CDR1 is SGHDT and CDR2 is YYEEEE. CDR3 residues: CASSLDAFRSSGANVLTF. CDR3 coding DNA: TGTGCCAGCAGCTTGGATGCATTCCGGAGCTCTGGGGCCAACGTCCTGACTTTC.